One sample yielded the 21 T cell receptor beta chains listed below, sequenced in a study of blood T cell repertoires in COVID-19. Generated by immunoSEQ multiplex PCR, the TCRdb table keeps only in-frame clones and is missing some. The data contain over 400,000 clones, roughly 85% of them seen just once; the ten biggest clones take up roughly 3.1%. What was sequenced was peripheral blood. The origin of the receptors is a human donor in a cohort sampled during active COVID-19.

The CDR3 DNA is TGCAGCGTCCAAAAGGTCAGGGAAGGCGAAAAACTGTTTTTT. Protein: CSVQKVREGEKLFF. V is TRBV29-1 and J is TRBJ1-4, with D possibly being TRBD1 (5 bases). Trimming took 6 bases from V and 8 from J, leaving 19 bases between them. CDR1 and CDR2 (germline): SQVTM, ANQGSEA. The CDR3 runs to 14 residues.

The CDR3 protein is CASSQGLGTSGTNEQFF. The CDR3 nucleotides read TGTGCCAGCAGCCAAGGCCTCGGGACTAGCGGGACGAATGAGCAGTTCTTC. The chain has TRBV4-2 and TRBJ2-1; 13 nucleotides align to TRBD2. Germline lookup yields CDR1 LGHNA and CDR2 YNFKEQ. V gave up 1 base and J gave up 7 bases; unmatched junction bases: 7. The CDR3 consists of 17 residues.

CDR3 DNA sequence: TGCGCCAGCAGCGAGAGGGTTAACACAGATACGCAGTATTTT. Protein sequence: CASSERVNTDTQYF. The rearrangement joins TRBV5-1 to TRBJ2-3; a weak D match, TRBD2 (5 bases). Germline V gene data show CDR1 as SGHRS and CDR2 as YFSETQ. This CDR3 has 14 amino acids. The V gene lost 4 bases and the J gene lost 2 bases, with 11 bases spanning the gap.

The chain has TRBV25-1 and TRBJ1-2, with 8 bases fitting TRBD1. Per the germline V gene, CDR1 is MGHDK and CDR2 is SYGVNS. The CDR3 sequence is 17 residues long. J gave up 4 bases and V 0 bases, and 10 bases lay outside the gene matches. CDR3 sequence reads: CASSEYGGQGAGYGYTF. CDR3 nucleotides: TGTGCCAGCAGTGAATACGGCGGGCAGGGGGCTGGCTATGGCTACACCTTC.

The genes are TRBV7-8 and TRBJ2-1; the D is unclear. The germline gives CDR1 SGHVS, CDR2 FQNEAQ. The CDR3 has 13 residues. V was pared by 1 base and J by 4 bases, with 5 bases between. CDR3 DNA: TGTGCCAGCAGCTTAGTACAATACAATGAGCAGTTCTTC. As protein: CASSLVQYNEQFF.

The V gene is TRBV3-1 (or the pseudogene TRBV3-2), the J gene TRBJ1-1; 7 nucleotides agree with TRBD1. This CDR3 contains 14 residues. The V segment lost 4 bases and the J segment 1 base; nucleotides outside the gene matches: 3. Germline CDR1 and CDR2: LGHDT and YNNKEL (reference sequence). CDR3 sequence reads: CASSPRDRNTEAFF. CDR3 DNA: TGTGCCAGCAGCCCCCGGGACAGGAACACTGAAGCTTTCTTT.

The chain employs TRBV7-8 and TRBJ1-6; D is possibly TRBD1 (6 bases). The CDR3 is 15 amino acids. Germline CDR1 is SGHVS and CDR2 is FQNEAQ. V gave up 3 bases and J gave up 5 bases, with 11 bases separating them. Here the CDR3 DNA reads TGTGCCAGCAGCTTTCAGGGGCCTAATAATTCACCCCTCCACTTT. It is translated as CASSFQGPNNSPLHF.

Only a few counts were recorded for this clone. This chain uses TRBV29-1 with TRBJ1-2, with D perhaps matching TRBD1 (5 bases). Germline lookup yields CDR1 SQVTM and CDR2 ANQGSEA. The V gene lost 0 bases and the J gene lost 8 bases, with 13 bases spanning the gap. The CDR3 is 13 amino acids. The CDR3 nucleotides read TGCAGCGTTGAAGATCGAGGAACAGGAGGCTACACCTTC. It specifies CSVEDRGTGGYTF.

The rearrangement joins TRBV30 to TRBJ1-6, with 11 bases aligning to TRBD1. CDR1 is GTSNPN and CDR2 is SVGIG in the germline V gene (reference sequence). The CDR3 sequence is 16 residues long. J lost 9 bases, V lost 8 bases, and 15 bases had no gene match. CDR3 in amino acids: CATVLGGTGGLSPLHF. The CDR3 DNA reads TGTGCCACGGTCCTCGGGGGGACAGGGGGTCTTTCACCCCTCCACTTT.

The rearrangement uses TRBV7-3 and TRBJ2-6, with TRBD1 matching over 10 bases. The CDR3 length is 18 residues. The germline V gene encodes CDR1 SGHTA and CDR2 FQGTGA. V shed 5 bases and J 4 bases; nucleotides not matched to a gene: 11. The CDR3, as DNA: TGTGCCAGCAGCCTCCGACAGGGGGCGGGGGACGGGGCCAACGTCCTGACTTTC. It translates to CASSLRQGAGDGANVLTF. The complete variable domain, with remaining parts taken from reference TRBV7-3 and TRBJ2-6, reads GAGVSQTPSNKVTEKGKYVELRCDPISGHTALYWYRQSLGQGPEFLIYFQGTGAADDSGLPNDRFFAVRPEGSVSTLKIQRTERGDSAVYLCASSLRQGAGDGANVLTFGAGSRLTVL.

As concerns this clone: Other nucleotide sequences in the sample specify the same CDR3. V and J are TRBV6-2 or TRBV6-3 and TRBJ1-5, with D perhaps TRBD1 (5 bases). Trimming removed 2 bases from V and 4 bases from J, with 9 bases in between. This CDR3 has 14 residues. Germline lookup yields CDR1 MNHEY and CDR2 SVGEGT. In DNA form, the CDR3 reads TGTGCCAGCAGTTACGGGGGGAGTAATCAGCCCCAGCATTTT. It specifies CASSYGGSNQPQHF.

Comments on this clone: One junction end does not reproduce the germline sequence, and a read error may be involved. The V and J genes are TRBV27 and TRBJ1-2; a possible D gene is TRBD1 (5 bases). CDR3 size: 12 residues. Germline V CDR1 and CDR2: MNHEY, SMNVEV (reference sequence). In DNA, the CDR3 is TGTGCCAGCAGTTTATCAGGGGATGGCCACACCTTC. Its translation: CASSLSGDGHTF.

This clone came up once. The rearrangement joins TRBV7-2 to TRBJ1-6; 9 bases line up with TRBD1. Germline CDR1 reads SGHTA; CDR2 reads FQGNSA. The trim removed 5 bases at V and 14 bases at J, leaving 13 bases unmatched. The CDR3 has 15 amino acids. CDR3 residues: CASSPRTGEIPTLHF. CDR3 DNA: TGTGCCAGCAGCCCCCGGACAGGGGAAATTCCGACCCTCCACTTT.

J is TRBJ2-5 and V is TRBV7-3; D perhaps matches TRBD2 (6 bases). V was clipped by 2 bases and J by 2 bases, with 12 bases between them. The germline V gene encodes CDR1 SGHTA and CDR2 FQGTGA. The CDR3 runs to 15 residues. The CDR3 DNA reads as TGTGCCAGCAGCTTATTCGGGGGATCTCAAGAGACCCAGTACTTC. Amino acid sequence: CASSLFGGSQETQYF.

The DNA of the CDR3 is TGTGCCAGCAGCGTTACGGACAGGGGGGCTGGAAACACCATATATTTT. This codes for CASSVTDRGAGNTIYF. The chain has TRBV9 and TRBJ1-3, with 10 bases that match TRBD1. V lost 2 bases and J lost 2; bases outside the gene matches: 4. The CDR3 totals 16 residues. Germline-derived CDR1 and CDR2 are SGDLS and YYNGEE.

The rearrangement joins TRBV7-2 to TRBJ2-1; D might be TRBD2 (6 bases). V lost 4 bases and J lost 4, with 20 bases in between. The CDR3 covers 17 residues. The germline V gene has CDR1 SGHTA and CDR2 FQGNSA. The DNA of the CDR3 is TGTGCCAGCAGCTGGGGACTGAGAGACTTCCCATACAATGAGCAGTTCTTC. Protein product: CASSWGLRDFPYNEQFF.

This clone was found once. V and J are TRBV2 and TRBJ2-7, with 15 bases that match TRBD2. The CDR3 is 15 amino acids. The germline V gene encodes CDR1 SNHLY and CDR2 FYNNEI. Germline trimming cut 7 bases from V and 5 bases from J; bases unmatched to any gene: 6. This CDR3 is CASTGLAGGPDEQYF. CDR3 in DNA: TGTGCCAGCACCGGACTAGCGGGAGGGCCCGACGAGCAGTACTTC.

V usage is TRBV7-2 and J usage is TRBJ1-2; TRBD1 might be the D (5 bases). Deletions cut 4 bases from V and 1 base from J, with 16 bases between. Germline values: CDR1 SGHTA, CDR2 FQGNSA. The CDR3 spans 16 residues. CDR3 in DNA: TGTGCCAGCAGCTCCCGTGAACAGGAGCTTAACTATGGCTACACCTTC. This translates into CASSSREQELNYGYTF.

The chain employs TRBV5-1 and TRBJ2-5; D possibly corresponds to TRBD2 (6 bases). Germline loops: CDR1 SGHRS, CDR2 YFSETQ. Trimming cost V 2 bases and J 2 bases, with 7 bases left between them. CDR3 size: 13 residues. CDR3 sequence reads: CASSFGTQETQYF. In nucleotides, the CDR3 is TGCGCCAGCAGCTTCGGGACTCAAGAGACCCAGTACTTC.

The CDR3 nucleotides read TGTGCCAGCAGGCTTTATGCGGGAGAAATTCTCGAGCAGTACTTC. Its protein is CASRLYAGEILEQYF. The gene calls are TRBV7-2 and TRBJ2-7, with 7 positions matching TRBD2. The germline gives CDR1 SGHTA, CDR2 FQGNSA. The CDR3 contains 15 residues. Trimming took 6 bases from V and 6 from J; bases not matched to a gene: 14.

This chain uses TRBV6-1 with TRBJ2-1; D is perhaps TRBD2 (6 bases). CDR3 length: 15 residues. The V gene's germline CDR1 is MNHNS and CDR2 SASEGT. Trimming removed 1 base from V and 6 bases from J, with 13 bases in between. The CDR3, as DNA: TGTGCCAGCAGTGAAGATGGACTAAGTCTCAATGAGCAGTTCTTC. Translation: CASSEDGLSLNEQFF.